Below are 12 T cell receptor beta chains sequenced from a single sample in a study of T cell changes during pregnancy in multiple sclerosis. Assay used: immunoSEQ multiplex PCR; TCRdb lists only in-frame clones, some missing. Here the sample spans thousands of clones, around 84% being singletons. The source was CD8+ T cells from peripheral blood mononuclear cells, collected in the second trimester of pregnancy. Every receptor here comes from a female donor in good health, enrolled as a control in a pregnancy study.

CDR3 in amino acids: CASSPKGDRSYNEQFF. In nucleotides, the CDR3 is TGTGCCAGCAGCCCCAAGGGCGACAGGAGCTACAATGAGCAGTTCTTC. The genes are TRBV9 and TRBJ2-1; possibly TRBD1 for D (6 bases). Germline V gene lookup returns CDR1 SGDLS and CDR2 YYNGEE. The CDR3 is made up of 16 amino acids. The ends were cut back, 4 bases at V and 3 bases at J, with 17 bases in the middle.

This chain uses TRBV2 with TRBJ1-2; 10 bases line up with TRBD1. With 8 bases clipped from V and 9 bases from J, the junction kept 15 bases outside the gene matches. Germline V gene data show CDR1 as SNHLY and CDR2 as FYNNEI. The CDR3 has 15 amino acids. CDR3 protein: CASPSPPGQGLSYTF. CDR3 DNA sequence: TGTGCCAGCCCGAGCCCCCCGGGACAGGGGTTGAGCTACACCTTC.

The rearrangement links TRBV27 to TRBJ2-1, with 8 bases fitting TRBD2. The trim removed 7 bases at V and 6 bases at J, leaving 8 bases unmatched. The CDR3 covers 14 residues. Per germline, CDR1 MNHEY and CDR2 SMNVEV (reference sequence). CDR3 sequence: CASISSGGLNEQFF. DNA of the CDR3: TGTGCCAGCATATCGAGCGGGGGCCTCAATGAGCAGTTCTTC.

The J gene is TRBJ2-7, the V gene TRBV9; D is uncertain. Germline-derived CDR1 and CDR2 are SGDLS and YYNGEE. The CDR3 totals 12 residues. Trimming pared 0 bases from V and 7 bases from J, leaving 8 bases between. CDR3 DNA: TGTGCCAGCAGCGTAGGAGAGGAGGAGCAGTACTTC. Translating gives CASSVGEEEQYF.

The CDR3 sequence is CASSTQGVEQYF. CDR3 nucleotide sequence: TGTGCCAGCAGCACCCAGGGGGTCGAGCAGTACTTC. This sequence joins TRBV7-9 and TRBJ2-7; 7 nucleotides agree with TRBD1. Germline CDR1 SEHNR, CDR2 FQNEAQ (reference sequence). V shed 5 bases, J shed 6 bases, and the junction held 4 bases outside the gene matches. This CDR3 is built from 12 residues.

This clone was observed once. The chain carries TRBV27 and TRBJ2-6; the D gene is possibly TRBD1 (6 bases). Germline CDR1 MNHEY, CDR2 SMNVEV (reference sequence). V was trimmed by 5 bases and J by 0 bases, leaving 11 bases between them. The CDR3 totals 16 residues. The DNA for the CDR3 is TGTGCCAGCAGTCCACAGGGCGCCTCTGGGGCCAACGTCCTGACTTTC. This gives the protein CASSPQGASGANVLTF. Drawing the rest from reference TRBV27 and TRBJ2-6, the complete variable domain is EAQVTQNPRYLITVTGKKLTVTCSQNMNHEYMSWYRQDPGLGLRQIYYSMNVEVTDKGDVPEGYKVSRKEKRNFPLILESPSPNQTSLYFCASSPQGASGANVLTFGAGSRLTVL.

The V call is TRBV7-2, the J call TRBJ1-3; TRBD1 might be the D (5 bases). CDR1 SGHTA and CDR2 FQGNSA come from the germline V gene. There are 15 residues in the CDR3. Trimming shortened V by 5 bases and J by 4 bases, and 15 bases separated the two germline ends. CDR3 sequence: CASSTEQVSGNTIYF. CDR3 coding DNA: TGTGCCAGCAGCACCGAACAGGTCTCAGGAAACACCATATATTTT.

The chain has TRBV4-1 and TRBJ1-1; D gene ambiguous. CDR1 is MGHRA and CDR2 is YSYEKL in the germline V gene. V was trimmed by 6 bases and J by 7 bases, leaving 18 bases between them. The CDR3 sequence is 14 residues long. The CDR3 spells CASRQTGYGIEAFF. The CDR3 coding sequence is TGCGCCAGCAGACAAACGGGGTACGGGATTGAAGCTTTCTTT.

The chain carries TRBV27 and TRBJ2-3, with TRBD2 as a possible D gene (6 bases). Germline V gives CDR1 MNHEY, CDR2 SMNVEV (reference sequence). V lost 2 bases and J lost 4, with 10 bases in between. This CDR3 contains 14 residues. Written as DNA, the CDR3 is TGTGCCAGCAGTTTACCCAGGGAGGCAGATACGCAGTATTTT. Protein sequence: CASSLPREADTQYF.

The chain combines TRBV7-2 with TRBJ2-3, with D unresolved. Trimming pared 5 bases from V and 5 bases from J, leaving 20 bases between. The CDR3 is 16 amino acids. The V gene's germline CDR1 is SGHTA and CDR2 FQGNSA. CDR3 bases: TGTGCCAGCAGCCGATCTCTCGGTGTTTTTGGAGATACGCAGTATTTT. Its protein is CASSRSLGVFGDTQYF. The full variable domain, completed using reference TRBV7-2 and TRBJ2-3, is GAGVSQSPSNKVTEKGKDVELRCDPISGHTALYWYRQSLGQGLEFLIYFQGNSAPDKSGLPSDRFSAERTGGSVSTLTIQRTQQEDSAVYLCASSRSLGVFGDTQYFGPGTRLTVL.

The V gene is TRBV10-1, the J gene TRBJ2-2; tentative D call: TRBD2 (5 bases). V was pared by 3 bases and J by 3 bases, with 11 bases between. This CDR3 is built from 15 residues. Germline V gene sequence: CDR1 WNHNN, CDR2 SYGVQD (reference sequence). The CDR3 DNA is TGCGCCAGCAGTGAAGGCGTGCGGGACACCGGGGAGCTGTTTTTT. Its protein product is CASSEGVRDTGELFF.

Note on this clone: The CDR3 does not close with the conserved phenylalanine or tryptophan, likely indicating a read error. This rearrangement joins TRBV28 to TRBJ1-5; D gene unclear. The CDR3 loop spans 14 amino acids. V was cut by 6 bases and J by 6 bases, with 15 bases left in between. Germline V gene lookup returns CDR1 MDHEN and CDR2 SYDVKM. The CDR3: CASRPRREGQPQHV. The CDR3 bases are TGTGCCAGCAGGCCCAGACGAGAGGGTCAGCCCCAGCATGTT.